Described below is a single T cell receptor beta chain sequence and its context. The data were obtained in a study of cytomegalovirus exposure and HLA in healthy donors. PCR amplification relied on 60 Vbeta primers (plus 13 Jbeta primers). The data were produced by immunoSEQ multiplex PCR, yet TCRdb's version contains in-frame clones alone and is incomplete. The repertoire holds about 98,000 clones, with over 65% as singletons. Looked up from germline, CDR1 is LNHDA and CDR2 is SQIVND (reference sequence). The junction had 10 bases not matched to a gene; V was cut back by 5 bases and J by 0 bases. CDR3 length equals 16 residues.

Sample: PBMCs. The TCR sequence derives from a man in his sixties in good health and CMV-seropositive. The rearrangement joins TRBV19 to TRBJ2-7; TRBD1 matches at 7 bases. CDR3 in DNA: TGTGCCAGTAGTGTTACCGGGACAGTCAGCTCCTACGAGCAGTACTTC. Encoded protein: CASSVTGTVSSYEQYF. Complete variable domain (other parts from reference TRBV19 and TRBJ2-7): DGGITQSPKYLFRKEGQNVTLSCEQNLNHDAMYWYRQDPGQGLRLIYYSQIVNDFQKGDIAEGYSVSREKKESFPLTVTSAQKNPTAFYLCASSVTGTVSSYEQYFGPGTRLTVT.